The TCR beta chain described here comes from a study of T cell changes during pregnancy in multiple sclerosis. Profiled with immunoSEQ multiplex PCR; TCRdb holds only in-frame clones, not every one. The sample comprises around 35,000 clones, 90% of which are singletons, and around 13% rests with the top ten. V lost 0 bases, J lost 6 bases, and 9 bases lay in between. CDR1 is SGDLS, CDR2 YYNGEE, per germline. The length of the CDR3 is 14 residues. The gene calls are TRBV9 and TRBJ2-2; possibly TRBD2 for D (6 bases). Sequencing was performed on CD8+ T cells from peripheral blood mononuclear cells, taken in the first trimester of pregnancy. This sequence was found in a female donor with multiple sclerosis, enrolled in a pregnancy study. CDR3 nucleotides: TGTGCCAGCAGCGTAGCGGGAGCTGCCGGGGAGCTGTTTTTT. This codes for CASSVAGAAGELFF.